This passage covers 11 T cell receptor beta chains from one sample sequenced in a study of CD8+CD57+ T cells in acquired aplastic anemia (dated by TCRdb to the late 2010s). Flow cytometry had shown CD8+CD57+ cell expansion in the patients selected for sequencing. The data were produced on an Illumina HiSeq 2000. Profiling of TCR beta VDJ combinations and CDR3 sequences used genomic DNA as the template. In-frame beta chains were kept once TCRdb had trimmed the public reads at Q25 with fastp and called clones with MiXCR. Each record represents a unique CDR3 protein, reported with the most common genes and DNA among its rows. In this sample the table shows 200,000 to 250,000 distinct CDR3 sequences, roughly two thirds of which occur a single time. Roughly 53% of the sample belongs to the ten largest clones. What was sequenced was sorted CD4+, CD8+, or CD8+CD57+ T cells (not recorded which) from PBMCs. All receptors come from a human donor with aplastic anemia.

Relative to its sample, this clonotype is medium-sized. The J gene is TRBJ1-5, the V gene TRBV20-1; 10 bases are shared with TRBD1. V shed 4 bases and J 6 bases; nucleotides not matched to a gene: 9. This CDR3 has 15 amino acids. The germline V gene has CDR1 DFQATT and CDR2 SNEGSKA (reference sequence). The CDR3 loop reads CSATRDRGLGQPQHF. The CDR3 nucleotides read TGCAGTGCTACCCGTGACAGGGGGCTTGGTCAGCCCCAGCATTTT.

This clonotype was recorded at least ten times. This chain links TRBV27 with TRBJ2-7; D is undetermined. Per the germline V gene, CDR1 is MNHEY and CDR2 is SMNVEV (reference sequence). V lost 0 bases to trimming and J lost 7 bases, with 7 bases between them. The CDR3 loop spans 12 amino acids. As DNA, the CDR3 is TGTGCCAGCAGTTTATCAGGGCTGGAGCAGTACTTC. This codes for CASSLSGLEQYF.

V and J are TRBV11-3 and TRBJ2-1, with D tentatively TRBD2 (8 bases). Looked up from germline, CDR1 is SGHNT and CDR2 is YENEEA. The CDR3 is made up of 16 amino acids. Trimming took 0 bases from V and 7 from J, leaving 16 bases between them. CDR3 region: CASSLDSGTVWNEQFF. CDR3 DNA: TGTGCCAGCAGCTTAGATAGCGGGACAGTATGGAATGAGCAGTTCTTC.

This chain uses TRBV20-1 with TRBJ2-5, with TRBD2 identical over 15 bases. CDR1 and CDR2 from the germline V gene are DFQATT and SNEGSKA (reference sequence). The CDR3 extends over 14 amino acids. The V gene end was trimmed by 7 bases and the J gene end by 11 bases; junction bases not matched to a gene: 11. The CDR3 sequence: CSVGLAGGPGEQYF. CDR3 nucleotides: TGCAGTGTCGGACTAGCGGGAGGGCCGGGGGAGCAGTACTTC.

The sample holds one count of this clonotype. The J gene is TRBJ2-2, the V gene TRBV2; TRBD1 agrees at 10 bases. Germline V gene data show CDR1 as SNHLY and CDR2 as FYNNEI. CDR3 length equals 15 residues. V trimming: 6 bases; J trimming: 6 bases; junction bases outside the gene matches: 7. CDR3 protein: CASSVAGQGSGELFF. CDR3 nucleotide sequence: TGTGCCAGCAGCGTAGCGGGACAGGGGTCCGGGGAGCTGTTTTTT. The full variable domain, with the rest looked up from reference TRBV2 and TRBJ2-2, is EPEVTQTPSHQVTQMGQEVILRCVPISNHLYFYWYRQILGQKVEFLVSFYNNEISEKSEIFDDQFSVERPDGSNFTLKIRSTKLEDSAMYFCASSVAGQGSGELFFGEGSRLTVL.

This clonotype came up once. The chain couples TRBV5-1 to TRBJ2-7; tentatively, D is TRBD1 (7 bases). The V end lost 3 bases, the J end lost 2 bases, and 12 bases lay between the germline ends. Germline loops: CDR1 SGHRS, CDR2 YFSETQ. This CDR3 contains 14 residues. CDR3 sequence reads: CASSSQGGAYEQYF. The DNA for the CDR3 is TGCGCCAGCAGCTCGCAGGGGGGCGCCTACGAGCAGTACTTC.

In DNA form, the CDR3 reads TGTGCCAGCAGCGTAGCTACGTACGCGGGGGAGCAGTACTTC. Translating it yields CASSVATYAGEQYF. The chain couples TRBV9 to TRBJ2-7, with D maybe TRBD2 (6 bases). Germline-derived CDR1 and CDR2 are SGDLS and YYNGEE. The CDR3 length is 14 residues. The V end was cut by 0 bases, the J end by 7 bases, with 14 bases between.

The gene calls are TRBV10-3 and TRBJ1-5; TRBD1 matches 9 bases. The J segment lost 5 bases and the V segment lost 0 bases, leaving 2 bases of the junction unmatched. From germline, CDR1 is ENHRY and CDR2 SYGVKD. The CDR3 consists of 15 residues. CDR3 sequence (DNA): TGTGCCATCAGTGAGTCGGGGACAGGGTATCAGCCCCAGCATTTT. It encodes CAISESGTGYQPQHF.

This clonotype came up a few times. The chain recombines TRBV12-3 or TRBV12-4 with TRBJ2-7, with D unresolved. This CDR3 region has 11 residues. V was trimmed by 5 bases and J by 0 bases, leaving 2 bases between them. DNA of the CDR3: TGTGCCAGCAGTGTCTCCTACGAGCAGTACTTC. This gives the protein CASSVSYEQYF.

J is TRBJ2-3 and V is TRBV2, with 11 bases matching TRBD2. The germline gives CDR1 SNHLY, CDR2 FYNNEI. V lost 4 bases, J lost 2 bases, and 2 bases stayed unmatched. This CDR3 is 15 amino acids long. The CDR3 DNA reads TGTGCCAGCAGTGCGGGACTAGCGGTCACAGATACGCAGTATTTT. Its translation is CASSAGLAVTDTQYF.

The rearrangement uses TRBV24-1 and TRBJ2-3; TRBD2 is a possible D gene (6 bases). Trimming removed 3 bases from V and 5 bases from J, with 17 bases in between. The CDR3 loop spans 16 amino acids. The V gene's germline CDR1 is KGHDR and CDR2 SFDVKD. The CDR3 is CATSDLGTPTGDTQYF. CDR3 DNA: TGTGCCACCAGTGATCTAGGGACTCCCACAGGAGATACGCAGTATTTT.